The text below deals with one T cell receptor (beta chain). Losses at the gene ends were 0 bases for V and 3 bases for J; bases not matched to a gene: 7. The CDR3 has 17 amino acids. CDR1 and CDR2 from the germline V gene are DFQATT and SNEGSKA (reference sequence). The sequenced target, TCR beta, came from blood CD8+ and CD4+ T cells. Stable or active relapsing-remitting multiple sclerosis, untreated and meeting revised McDonald criteria, defined the controls. Negative isolation was used for CD8+ and CD4+ T cells and FACS enrichment for TEMRA cells. This sample was included in a study of CD8 T cells in Susac syndrome. Reverse transcription of 0.5 to 1 ug RNA was performed with random hexamers. Coverage of TCR beta CDR3 amplification by immunoSEQ multiplex PCR extended to 54 Vbeta and 13 Jbeta. One entry per CDR3 protein, called by TCRdb with MiXCR from the immunoSEQ multiplex PCR reads. The sample holds a few hundred thousand distinct CDR3 sequences; roughly 94% are singletons and the top ten take around 0.08%.

The TCR was taken from a human donor with multiple sclerosis. This chain uses TRBV20-1 with TRBJ2-1; 11 nucleotides match TRBD2. Source material: CD4+ T cells from PBMCs. This chain's CDR3 is CSAREGSGGAVYNEQFF. DNA for the CDR3: TGCAGTGCTAGAGAGGGTAGCGGGGGGGCCGTCTACAATGAGCAGTTCTTC.